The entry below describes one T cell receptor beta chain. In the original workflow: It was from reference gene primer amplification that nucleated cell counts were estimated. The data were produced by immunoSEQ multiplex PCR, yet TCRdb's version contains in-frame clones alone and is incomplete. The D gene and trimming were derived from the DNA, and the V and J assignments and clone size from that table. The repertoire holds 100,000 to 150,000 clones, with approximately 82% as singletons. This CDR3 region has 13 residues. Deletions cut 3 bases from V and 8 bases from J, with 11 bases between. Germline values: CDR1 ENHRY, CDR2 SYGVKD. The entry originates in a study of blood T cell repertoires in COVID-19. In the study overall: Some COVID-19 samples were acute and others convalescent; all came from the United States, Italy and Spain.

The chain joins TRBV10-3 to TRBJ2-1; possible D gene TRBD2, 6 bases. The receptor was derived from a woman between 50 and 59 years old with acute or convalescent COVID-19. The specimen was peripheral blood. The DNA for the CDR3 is TGTGCCATCAGTGATGGGAGGTTTGATGAGCAGTTCTTC. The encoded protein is CAISDGRFDEQFF.